This TCR beta chain came from a study of breast tumors, draining lymph nodes, adjacent tissues. Study observations and caveats: Tumors had less TCR diversity than lymph nodes, more than nontumor tissue.

The lymph nodes were axillary draining lymph nodes from breast cancer patients. Trimming cost V 5 bases and J 7 bases; bases outside gene matches: 13. Germline CDR1 LNHNV, CDR2 YYDKDF (reference sequence). The CDR3 extends over 18 amino acids. TCRdb fed the multiplex PCR reads into MiXCR, producing one record per CDR3 protein. The sample lists 250,000 or so distinct CDR3 sequences, roughly 31% occurring once. This clonotype was recorded many times. Its target is unknown. This TCR was recovered from a female donor with breast cancer. Some clones in this sample may be carry-over from other donors' samples. J is TRBJ2-1 and V is TRBV15; TRBD2 agrees at 14 bases. Material for sequencing was axillary lymph node tissue. The CDR3 DNA reads TGTGCCACCAGCCCCAGCAGACTAGCGGGAGGGCCGGGTAATGAGCAGTTCTTC. Translated, it gives CATSPSRLAGGPGNEQFF.